This T cell receptor (beta chain) was documented in a study of molecular identifiers for immune sequencing clone quantification. Overall study findings and caveats: More than 99% of effector molecules, versus under 1% of naive-cell molecules, belonged to clones above 20 RNA copies. Jurkat TCR RNA spiked in from one cell could reportedly be detected among one million naive cells.

Sorting selected naive CD8 T cells with a CD8+CD4-CCR7+CD45RA+ phenotype. This clonotype was detected many times. Its antigen is as yet unknown. The junction had 1 base not matched to a gene; V was cut back by 3 bases and J by 7 bases. There are 13 residues in the CDR3. Per germline, CDR1 KGHDR and CDR2 SFDVKD. Preparation methods for the bulk TCR libraries were those previously described, with listed TCR primers. Via MiXCR, TCRdb re-called the PCR reads, giving one row per CDR3 protein. The sample carries around 470,000 distinct CDR3 sequences, about a fifth recorded once. This sequence was found in a human donor in good health. Some libraries in this study had Jurkat cell RNA spiked in. The sequencing sample was made of naive CD8+ T cells from blood, with Jurkat cell RNA spiked in. Subset defined: FACS-sorted CD8+CD4-CCR7+CD45RA+ naive T cells. This chain links TRBV24-1 with TRBJ1-5; 8 bases line up with TRBD1. In nucleotides, the CDR3 is TGTGCCACCAGTGATGACAGGGGCCAGCCCCAGCATTTT. It translates to CATSDDRGQPQHF.